The clone carrying this TCR beta chain was recorded a few times. V lost 6 bases to trimming and J lost 7 bases; unmatched junction nucleotides: 6. The length of the CDR3 is 15 residues. CDR1 and CDR2 from the germline V gene are SGHTA and FQGTGA. TCRdb recomputed calls from the RT-PCR reads with MiXCR, one row per CDR3 protein. The sample shows 10,000 to 12,000 distinct CDR3 sequences, under 25% of them seen only once. This entry belongs to a study of patients and donors after allogeneic stem cell transplantation. Sequencing was carried out using blood, either unsorted or a sorted T cell fraction (not recorded which). The TCR sequence derives from a human donor who was either an allogeneic HSCT recipient or a stem cell or donor lymphocyte infusion donor (not recorded which). It is not recorded whose cells these are; they may come from a transplant donor. The chain joins TRBV7-3 to TRBJ2-1; TRBD2 aligns across 13 bases. The CDR3 nucleotides are TGTGCCAGCAGAGACACGGGACTAGCGGGGAATGAGCAGTTCTTC. Its translation is CASRDTGLAGNEQFF.